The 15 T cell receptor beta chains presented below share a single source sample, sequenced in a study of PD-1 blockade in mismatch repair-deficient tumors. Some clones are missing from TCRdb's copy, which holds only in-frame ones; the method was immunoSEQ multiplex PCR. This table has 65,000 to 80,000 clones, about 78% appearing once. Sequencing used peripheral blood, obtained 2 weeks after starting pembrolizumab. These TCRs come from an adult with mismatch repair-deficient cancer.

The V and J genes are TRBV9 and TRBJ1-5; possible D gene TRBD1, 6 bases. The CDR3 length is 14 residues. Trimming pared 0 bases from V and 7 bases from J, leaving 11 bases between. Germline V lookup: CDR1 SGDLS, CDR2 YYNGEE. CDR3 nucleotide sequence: TGTGCCAGCAGCGTAGGAGGGGGGCAGCAGCCCCAGCATTTT. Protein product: CASSVGGGQQPQHF.

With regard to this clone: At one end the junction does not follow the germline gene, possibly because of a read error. The DNA of the CDR3 is TGTGCCAGCAGCTTGGGAGGTGCAGGGGGAATTTTT. Encoded protein: CASSLGGAGGIF. The chain employs TRBV5-5 and TRBJ1-4; 7 nucleotides agree with TRBD1. The CDR3 sequence is 12 residues long. Germline lookup yields CDR1 SGHKS and CDR2 YYEKEE (reference sequence).

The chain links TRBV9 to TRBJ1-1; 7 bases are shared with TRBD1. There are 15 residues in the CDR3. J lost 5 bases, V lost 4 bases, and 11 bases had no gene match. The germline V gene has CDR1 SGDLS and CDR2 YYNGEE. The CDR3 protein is CASSTTRTGRTEAFF. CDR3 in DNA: TGTGCCAGCAGCACCACCAGGACAGGTAGGACTGAAGCTTTCTTT. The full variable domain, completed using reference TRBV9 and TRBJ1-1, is DSGVTQTPKHLITATGQRVTLRCSPRSGDLSVYWYQQSLDQGLQFLIQYYNGEERAKGNILERFSAQQFPDLHSELNLSSLELGDSALYFCASSTTRTGRTEAFFGQGTRLTVV.

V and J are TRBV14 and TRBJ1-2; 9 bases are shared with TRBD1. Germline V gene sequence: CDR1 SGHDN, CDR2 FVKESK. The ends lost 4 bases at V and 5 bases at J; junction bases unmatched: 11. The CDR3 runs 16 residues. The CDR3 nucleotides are TGTGCCAGCAGCCTCTCGGACAGGGGACCCCAGTATGGCTACACCTTC. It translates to CASSLSDRGPQYGYTF. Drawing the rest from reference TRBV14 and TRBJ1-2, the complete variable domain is EAGVTQFPSHSVIEKGQTVTLRCDPISGHDNLYWYRRVMGKEIKFLLHFVKESKQDESGMPNNRFLAERTGGTYSTLKVQPAELEDSGVYFCASSLSDRGPQYGYTFGSGTRLTVV.

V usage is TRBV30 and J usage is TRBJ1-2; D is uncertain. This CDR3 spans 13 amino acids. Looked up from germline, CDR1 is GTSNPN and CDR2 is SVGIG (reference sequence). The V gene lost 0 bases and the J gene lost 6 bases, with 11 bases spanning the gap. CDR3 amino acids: CAWSVQGIHGYTF. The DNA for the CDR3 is TGTGCCTGGAGTGTACAAGGTATTCATGGCTACACCTTC. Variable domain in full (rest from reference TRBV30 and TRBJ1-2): SQTIHQWPATLVQPVGSPLSLECTVEGTSNPNLYWYRQAAGRGLQLLFYSVGIGQISSEVPQNLSASRPQDRQFILSSKKLLLSDSGFYLCAWSVQGIHGYTFGSGTRLTVV.

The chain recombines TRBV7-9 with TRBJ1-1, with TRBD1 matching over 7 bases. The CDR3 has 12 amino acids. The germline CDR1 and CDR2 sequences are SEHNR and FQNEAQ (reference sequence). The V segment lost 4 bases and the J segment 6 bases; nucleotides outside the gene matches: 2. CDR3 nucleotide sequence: TGTGCCAGCAGCTGGGACAGCTCTGAAGCTTTCTTT. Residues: CASSWDSSEAFF. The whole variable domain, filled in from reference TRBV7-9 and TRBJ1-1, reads DTGVSQNPRHKITKRGQNVTFRCDPISEHNRLYWYRQTLGQGPEFLTYFQNEAQLEKSRLLSDRFSAERPKGSFSTLEIQRTEQGDSAMYLCASSWDSSEAFFGQGTRLTVV.

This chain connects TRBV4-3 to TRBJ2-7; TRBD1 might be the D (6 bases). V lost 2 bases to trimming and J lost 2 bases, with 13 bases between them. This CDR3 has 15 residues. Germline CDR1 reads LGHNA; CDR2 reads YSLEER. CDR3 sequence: CASSQLTGRTYEQYF. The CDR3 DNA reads TGCGCCAGCAGCCAATTGACAGGTCGAACCTACGAGCAGTACTTC.

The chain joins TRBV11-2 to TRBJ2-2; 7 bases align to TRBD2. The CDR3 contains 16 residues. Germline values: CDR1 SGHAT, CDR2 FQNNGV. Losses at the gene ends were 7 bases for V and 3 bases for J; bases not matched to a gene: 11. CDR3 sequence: CASTRTDGRHTGELFF. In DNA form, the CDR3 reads TGTGCCAGCACCCGGACGGACGGGAGGCACACCGGGGAGCTGTTTTTT.

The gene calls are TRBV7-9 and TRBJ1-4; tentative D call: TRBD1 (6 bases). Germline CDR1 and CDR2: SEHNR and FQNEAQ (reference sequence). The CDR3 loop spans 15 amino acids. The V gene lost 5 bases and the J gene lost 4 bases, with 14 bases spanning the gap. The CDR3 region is CASSLGTMNNEKLFF. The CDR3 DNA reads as TGTGCCAGCAGCCTAGGGACAATGAATAATGAAAAACTGTTTTTT.

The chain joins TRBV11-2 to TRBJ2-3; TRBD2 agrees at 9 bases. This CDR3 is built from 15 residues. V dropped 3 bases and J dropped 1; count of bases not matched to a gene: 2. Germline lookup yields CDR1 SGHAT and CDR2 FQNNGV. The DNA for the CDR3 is TGTGCCAGCAGCTTTAGCGGGAGAGGCACAGATACGCAGTATTTT. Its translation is CASSFSGRGTDTQYF.

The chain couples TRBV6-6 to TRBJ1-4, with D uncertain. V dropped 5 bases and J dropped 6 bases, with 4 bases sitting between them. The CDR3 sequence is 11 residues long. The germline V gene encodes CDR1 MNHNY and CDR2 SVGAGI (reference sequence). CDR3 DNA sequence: TGTGCCAGCAGTGACTATGAAAAACTGTTTTTT. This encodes CASSDYEKLFF.

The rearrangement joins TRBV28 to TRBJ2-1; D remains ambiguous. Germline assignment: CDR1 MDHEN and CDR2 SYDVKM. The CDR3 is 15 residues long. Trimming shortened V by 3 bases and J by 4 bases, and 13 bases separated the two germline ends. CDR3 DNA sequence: TGTGCCAGCAGTTTTTCAGCTGGGTTTTACAATGAGCAGTTCTTC. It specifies CASSFSAGFYNEQFF.

The CDR3 DNA reads as TGTGCCAGCAGCGTAACTAGCGGGAGCTCCTACAATGAGCAGTTCTTC. This translates into CASSVTSGSSYNEQFF. This rearrangement joins TRBV9 to TRBJ2-1; 11 bases align to TRBD2. In germline, CDR1 is SGDLS, CDR2 YYNGEE. CDR3 length equals 16 residues. The junction had 0 bases not matched to a gene; V was cut back by 1 base and J by 0 bases.

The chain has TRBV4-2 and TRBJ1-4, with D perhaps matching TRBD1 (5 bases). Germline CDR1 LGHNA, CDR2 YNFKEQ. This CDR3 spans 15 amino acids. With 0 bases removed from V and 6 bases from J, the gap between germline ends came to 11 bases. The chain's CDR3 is CASSQEGQGDEKLFF. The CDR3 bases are TGTGCCAGCAGCCAAGAGGGGCAGGGTGATGAAAAACTGTTTTTT.

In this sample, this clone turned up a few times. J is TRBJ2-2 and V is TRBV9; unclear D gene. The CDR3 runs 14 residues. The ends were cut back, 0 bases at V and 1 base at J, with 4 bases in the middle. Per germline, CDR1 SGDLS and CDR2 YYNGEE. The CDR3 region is CASSVAGNTGELFF. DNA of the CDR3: TGTGCCAGCAGCGTAGCAGGGAACACCGGGGAGCTGTTTTTT. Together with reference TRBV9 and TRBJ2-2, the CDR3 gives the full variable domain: DSGVTQTPKHLITATGQRVTLRCSPRSGDLSVYWYQQSLDQGLQFLIQYYNGEERAKGNILERFSAQQFPDLHSELNLSSLELGDSALYFCASSVAGNTGELFFGEGSRLTVL.